The 8 T cell receptor beta chains in this list originate from one sample, sequenced in a study of blood T cell repertoires in COVID-19. Repertoires were generated with immunoSEQ multiplex PCR, while TCRdb's copy carries only in-frame clones and drops some. The sample has a few hundred thousand clones, 70% to 90% seen once. The sequencing sample was made of peripheral blood. These receptors all stem from a man aged 45-60 years with COVID-19, enrolled during active disease.

This clone was seen only once. This sequence joins TRBV11-1 and TRBJ2-7; D is unresolved. Trimming took 2 bases from V and 3 from J, leaving 8 bases between them. Germline lookup yields CDR1 SGHAT and CDR2 FQDESV (reference sequence). The CDR3 length is 13 residues. The chain's CDR3 is CASSLNRYYEQYF. For the CDR3, the DNA is TGTGCCAGCAGCTTAAACAGATACTACGAGCAGTACTTC.

The chain is built from TRBV5-1 and TRBJ2-5, with 13 bases that match TRBD2. The CDR3 spans 17 residues. Germline-derived CDR1 and CDR2 are SGHRS and YFSETQ. After removal of 3 bases from V and 5 bases from J, the junction contained 10 bases not matched to a gene. This CDR3 reads CASSSGLAGALRETQYF. The CDR3 nucleotides are TGCGCCAGCAGCTCCGGACTAGCGGGGGCTCTCCGGGAGACCCAGTACTTC.

The chain uses TRBV2 and TRBJ2-5, with no clear D. CDR1 and CDR2 (germline): SNHLY, FYNNEI. The ends were cut back, 4 bases at V and 1 base at J, with 7 bases in the middle. The length of the CDR3 is 13 residues. DNA for the CDR3: TGTGCCAGCAGTGCGCTCAGCCAAGAGACCCAGTACTTC. It yields the protein CASSALSQETQYF.

The chain recombines TRBV3-1 (or the pseudogene TRBV3-2) with TRBJ1-1; weak D call: TRBD1 (6 bases). The V end was cut by 4 bases, the J end by 4 bases, with 13 bases between. CDR1 is LGHDT, CDR2 YNNKEL, per germline (reference sequence). This CDR3 comprises 14 residues. CDR3 bases: TGTGCCAGCAGCCTTGAGGGGGGGGGCACTGAAGCTTTCTTT. Protein: CASSLEGGGTEAFF.

Notes on this clone: The sample contains more than one DNA sequence encoding this CDR3. The V gene is TRBV5-5, the J gene TRBJ2-1; TRBD2 matches 12 bases. The CDR3 runs to 15 residues. Germline V gene data show CDR1 as SGHKS and CDR2 as YYEKEE (reference sequence). The J segment lost 4 bases and the V segment lost 3 bases, leaving 2 bases of the junction unmatched. This CDR3 reads CASSSTSGSYNEQFF. Written as DNA, the CDR3 is TGTGCCAGCAGCTCGACTAGCGGGAGTTACAATGAGCAGTTCTTC.

The chain has TRBV6-1 and TRBJ2-2; D is undetermined. Germline CDR1 MNHNS, CDR2 SASEGT. Trimming left V 0 bases short and J 5 bases short, with 16 bases between. The length of the CDR3 is 17 residues. The CDR3 DNA reads TGTGCCAGCAGTGAAGCGCGAGACAAACCGTGGACCGGGGAGCTGTTTTTT. This gives the protein CASSEARDKPWTGELFF.

The chain carries TRBV3-1 (or the pseudogene TRBV3-2) and TRBJ2-3, with TRBD1 as a possible D gene (5 bases). The ends were cut back, 4 bases at V and 3 bases at J, with 11 bases in the middle. The CDR3 has 14 residues. The V gene's germline CDR1 is LGHDT and CDR2 YNNKEL (reference sequence). CDR3 in DNA: TGTGCCAGCAGCCCAGGGTCTTCGACAGATACGCAGTATTTT. Encoded protein: CASSPGSSTDTQYF.

The CDR3 is CASSYSGLSSYNEQFF. The CDR3, as DNA: TGTGCCAGCAGTTACTCTGGGCTAAGCTCCTACAATGAGCAGTTCTTC. The chain employs TRBV6-5 and TRBJ2-1; D remains ambiguous. The CDR3 loop spans 16 amino acids. V was shortened by 0 bases and J by 0 bases, with 9 bases between the two germline ends. Germline V lookup: CDR1 MNHEY, CDR2 SVGAGI.